One and the same sample provided the 28 T cell receptor beta chains below, sequenced in a study of CD8+CD57+ T cells in acquired aplastic anemia. TCR beta VDJ combinations and CDR3 sequences were profiled from genomic DNA. Each CDR3 protein gets one entry after TCRdb re-called the reads with MiXCR. The profile shows 150,000 to 200,000 distinct CDR3 sequences, around 66% of them singletons. Input material: sorted CD4+, CD8+, or CD8+CD57+ T cells (not recorded which) from PBMCs. The receptors were sampled from a human donor with severe aplastic anemia or a healthy control (not recorded which).

The chain carries TRBV7-9 and TRBJ2-3, with 10 bases that match TRBD2. The CDR3 is made up of 17 amino acids. Germline trimming cut 5 bases from V and 2 bases from J; bases unmatched to any gene: 10. CDR1 and CDR2 (germline): SEHNR, FQNEAQ (reference sequence). The CDR3 is CASSLPSGGRYTDTQYF. CDR3 DNA: TGTGCCAGCAGCCTACCTAGCGGGGGCCGATACACAGATACGCAGTATTTT.

At least ten counts were recorded for this clonotype. The genes are TRBV5-8 and TRBJ2-7, with TRBD2 matching over 8 bases. Looked up from germline, CDR1 is SGHTS and CDR2 is YDEGEE. The CDR3 extends over 15 amino acids. The ends lost 0 bases at V and 0 bases at J; junction bases unmatched: 2. The CDR3 loop reads CASSLGGGYSYEQYF. Written as DNA, the CDR3 is TGTGCCAGCAGCTTGGGCGGGGGGTACTCCTACGAGCAGTACTTC.

This clonotype was observed once. The V and J genes are TRBV10-3 and TRBJ2-2, with TRBD2 identical over 13 bases. CDR3 size: 20 residues. Germline CDR1 ENHRY, CDR2 SYGVKD. The ends lost 3 bases at V and 2 bases at J; junction bases unmatched: 12. CDR3 DNA sequence: TGTGCCATCAGTGACTATCCGGGACTAGCGGGGAGGGTCAACACCGGGGAGCTGTTTTTT. This encodes CAISDYPGLAGRVNTGELFF.

The chain couples TRBV29-1 to TRBJ1-2; TRBD1 might be the D (6 bases). Germline CDR1 and CDR2: SQVTM and ANQGSEA. The CDR3 runs to 14 residues. V was shortened by 3 bases and J by 2 bases, with 13 bases between the two germline ends. The CDR3 DNA is TGCAGCGTTGAGGATACGACAGGAAACTATGGCTACACCTTC. This translates into CSVEDTTGNYGYTF.

V and J are TRBV2 and TRBJ2-1, with 9 nucleotides matching TRBD1. Germline CDR1 and CDR2: SNHLY and FYNNEI. The CDR3 spans 14 residues. V trimming: 5 bases; J trimming: 5 bases; junction bases outside the gene matches: 4. Here the CDR3 DNA reads TGTGCCAGCAGTCGGACAGGGGTAGACAATGAGCAGTTCTTC. It translates to CASSRTGVDNEQFF.

The chain couples TRBV10-1 to TRBJ1-6, with no clear D. V gave up 0 bases and J gave up 11 bases, with 8 bases separating them. Germline V lookup: CDR1 WNHNN, CDR2 SYGVQD (reference sequence). This CDR3 contains 13 residues. CDR3 loop: CASSESAQTPLHF. CDR3 sequence (DNA): TGCGCCAGCAGTGAGTCGGCCCAAACACCCCTCCACTTT.

This chain joins TRBV29-1 and TRBJ2-1; TRBD2 matches at 13 bases. CDR3 length equals 17 residues. Losses at the gene ends were 8 bases for V and 5 bases for J; bases not matched to a gene: 15. Per germline, CDR1 SQVTM and CDR2 ANQGSEA. The CDR3 sequence is CSTGGDLGTSGNNEQFF. The CDR3 DNA follows: TGCAGCACCGGCGGGGATCTAGGGACTAGCGGGAACAATGAGCAGTTCTTC.

The rearrangement links TRBV15 to TRBJ2-7; 9 bases are shared with TRBD1. From germline, CDR1 is LNHNV and CDR2 YYDKDF (reference sequence). The junction had 8 bases not matched to a gene; V was cut back by 4 bases and J by 7 bases. The CDR3 sequence is 14 residues long. This CDR3 is CATSIRDRVWEQYF. CDR3 nucleotide sequence: TGTGCCACCAGCATCCGGGACAGGGTTTGGGAGCAGTACTTC.

In regard to this clonotype: Compared with germline, one end of the junction differs, possibly owing to a read error. The chain joins TRBV10-3 to TRBJ1-4; D is ambiguous. Germline assignment: CDR1 ENHRY and CDR2 SYGVKD. This CDR3 is 12 amino acids long. CDR3 coding DNA: TGTGCCATCAGTGCAGACGGTGAAAAACTGGTTTTT. Translated, it gives CAISADGEKLVF.

CDR3 loop: CSARVGTGFGTEAFF. CDR3 DNA sequence: TGCAGTGCTAGAGTGGGGACAGGGTTCGGCACTGAAGCTTTCTTT. The rearrangement uses TRBV20-1 and TRBJ1-1; 9 nucleotides align to TRBD1. CDR1 and CDR2 from the germline V gene are DFQATT and SNEGSKA (reference sequence). J lost 4 bases, V lost 1 base, and 7 bases had no gene match. There are 15 residues in the CDR3.

This sequence joins TRBV6-1 and TRBJ2-7, with D possibly matching TRBD1 (5 bases). Germline V CDR1 and CDR2: MNHNS, SASEGT. V was cut by 1 base and J by 7 bases, with 11 bases left in between. CDR3 length equals 13 residues. This chain's CDR3 is CASSEGRVGEQYF. As DNA, the CDR3 is TGTGCCAGCAGTGAAGGCAGGGTGGGGGAGCAGTACTTC.

The rearrangement uses TRBV9 and TRBJ2-3; the D gene is possibly TRBD2 (6 bases). The germline V and J ends were trimmed by 3 bases and 4 bases, with 6 bases remaining between them. CDR1 is SGDLS, CDR2 YYNGEE, per germline. The CDR3 length is 12 residues. CDR3 loop: CASSGGADTQYF. CDR3 DNA sequence: TGTGCCAGCAGCGGGGGGGCAGATACGCAGTATTTT.

This clonotype appeared a few times. This sequence joins TRBV20-1 and TRBJ1-1; D is unclear. This CDR3 has 13 residues. V was cut by 2 bases and J by 3 bases, with 10 bases left in between. The germline V gene has CDR1 DFQATT and CDR2 SNEGSKA (reference sequence). The DNA for the CDR3 is TGCAGTGCTAGATCCGGAAGATACACTGAAGCTTTCTTT. Its translation is CSARSGRYTEAFF.

This clonotype was found a few times. The rearrangement links TRBV15 to TRBJ2-7; D gene unclear. The germline V gene encodes CDR1 LNHNV and CDR2 YYDKDF (reference sequence). This CDR3 comprises 15 residues. V was trimmed by 1 base and J by 6 bases, leaving 16 bases between them. Here the CDR3 DNA reads TGTGCCACCAGCAGAGGGGGATCCGTCTTCGCCGAGCAGTACTTC. This sequence encodes CATSRGGSVFAEQYF.

This clonotype was seen a handful of times. V gene TRBV10-1 combines with J gene TRBJ1-1; TRBD1 matches at 7 bases. The J segment lost 1 base and the V segment lost 4 bases, leaving 3 bases of the junction unmatched. There are 14 residues in the CDR3. CDR1 WNHNN and CDR2 SYGVQD come from the germline V gene (reference sequence). In DNA form, the CDR3 reads TGCGCCAGCAGTGGAAGGACAGGGAACACTGAAGCTTTCTTT. This codes for CASSGRTGNTEAFF.

The chain uses TRBV10-1 and TRBJ1-1; D is unclear. The V end was cut by 7 bases, the J end by 1 base, with 10 bases between. The CDR3 consists of 13 residues. Germline values: CDR1 WNHNN, CDR2 SYGVQD (reference sequence). CDR3 amino acids: CASTRAPNTEAFF. DNA of the CDR3: TGCGCCAGCACTAGGGCCCCGAACACTGAAGCTTTCTTT.

This clonotype was detected only once. A much larger clone lies a single base off, so this may be a read error. CDR3 region: CASSEGPAGGPHTGELFF. DNA for the CDR3: TGTGCCAGCAGCGAGGGACCAGCGGGGGGGCCACACACCGGGGAGCTGTTTTTT. The chain links TRBV5-6 to TRBJ2-2; 10 nucleotides match TRBD2. Germline trimming cut 4 bases from V and 3 bases from J; bases unmatched to any gene: 12. The CDR3 is made up of 18 amino acids. Germline-derived CDR1 and CDR2 are SGHDT and YYEEEE.

The chain joins TRBV20-1 to TRBJ1-6; D is uncertain. CDR3 length: 15 residues. V lost 3 bases and J lost 1, with 10 bases in between. Germline V lookup: CDR1 DFQATT, CDR2 SNEGSKA (reference sequence). The chain's CDR3 is CSARAGLSYNSPLHF. The CDR3 region has the DNA TGCAGTGCTAGGGCAGGTCTATCCTATAATTCACCCCTCCACTTT.

V gene TRBV6-1 combines with J gene TRBJ2-2; 9 bases agree with TRBD1. The V and J ends lost 5 bases and 6 bases, in that order; junction bases with no gene match: 10. Germline V lookup: CDR1 MNHNS, CDR2 SASEGT. There are 16 residues in the CDR3. The CDR3 loop is CASSYLQGAGAGELFF. The CDR3 region has the DNA TGTGCCAGCAGTTACTTACAGGGGGCGGGCGCCGGGGAGCTGTTTTTT.

This chain links TRBV15 with TRBJ1-1; TRBD1 matches at 8 bases. Germline-derived CDR1 and CDR2 are LNHNV and YYDKDF (reference sequence). The junction had 9 bases not matched to a gene; V was cut back by 3 bases and J by 3 bases. The CDR3 has 16 amino acids. In DNA, the CDR3 is TGTGCCACCAGCAGCCCGCCGACAGGGGCTTACACTGAAGCTTTCTTT. Amino acids: CATSSPPTGAYTEAFF.

This clonotype was seen a few times. The chain employs TRBV29-1 and TRBJ2-7, with unresolved D. CDR1 and CDR2 (germline): SQVTM, ANQGSEA. Trimming pared 4 bases from V and 0 bases from J, leaving 7 bases between. CDR3 length: 12 residues. CDR3: CSVGKVSYEQYF. The DNA of the CDR3 is TGCAGCGTTGGTAAGGTCTCCTACGAGCAGTACTTC.

This chain links TRBV20-1 with TRBJ2-7; TRBD2 is a possible D gene (5 bases). Germline CDR1 and CDR2: DFQATT and SNEGSKA (reference sequence). The CDR3 spans 13 residues. Trimming left V 4 bases short and J 4 bases short, with 14 bases between. The CDR3 DNA is TGCAGTGCTACCGGGCCCAGAGGGTACGAGCAGTACTTC. It codes for CSATGPRGYEQYF.

This clonotype was seen a handful of times. The chain uses TRBV7-2 and TRBJ2-7, with 7 positions matching TRBD2. CDR3 length: 16 residues. The V and J ends lost 1 base and 0 bases, in that order; junction bases with no gene match: 6. Germline V gives CDR1 SGHTA, CDR2 FQGNSA. CDR3 DNA: TGTGCCAGCAGCTTAGTGCCAGCGGGAAACTCCTACGAGCAGTACTTC. This translates into CASSLVPAGNSYEQYF.

The chain has TRBV7-9 and TRBJ2-1, with D tentatively TRBD2 (6 bases). V dropped 4 bases and J dropped 3 bases, with 10 bases sitting between them. Germline values: CDR1 SEHNR, CDR2 FQNEAQ (reference sequence). This CDR3 has 14 amino acids. The CDR3 region is CASSWAGNYNEQFF. The CDR3 nucleotides are TGTGCCAGCAGCTGGGCGGGAAACTACAATGAGCAGTTCTTC.

This clonotype was observed many times. The rearrangement uses TRBV7-9 and TRBJ2-1; weak D call: TRBD2 (5 bases). From germline, CDR1 is SEHNR and CDR2 FQNEAQ (reference sequence). The CDR3 has 14 residues. V gave up 5 bases and J gave up 4 bases, with 12 bases separating them. The CDR3 here is CASSANSGYNEQFF. CDR3 nucleotides: TGTGCCAGCAGCGCAAACTCGGGATACAATGAGCAGTTCTTC. Supplemented by reference TRBV7-9 and TRBJ2-1, the full variable domain reads DTGVSQNPRHKITKRGQNVTFRCDPISEHNRLYWYRQTLGQGPEFLTYFQNEAQLEKSRLLSDRFSAERPKGSFSTLEIQRTEQGDSAMYLCASSANSGYNEQFFGPGTRLTVL.

This chain joins TRBV2 and TRBJ1-1; 8 bases fit TRBD1. Trimming removed 9 bases from V and 0 bases from J; junction bases left unmatched: 9. CDR3 size: 15 residues. Germline V lookup: CDR1 SNHLY, CDR2 FYNNEI. CDR3 sequence reads: CARRGQGGMNTEAFF. The CDR3, as DNA: TGTGCCAGGAGAGGACAGGGAGGAATGAACACTGAAGCTTTCTTT.

V and J are TRBV29-1 and TRBJ2-1; the match to TRBD1 covers 7 bases. J lost 8 bases, V lost 6 bases, and 7 bases had no gene match. The CDR3 runs to 12 residues. Germline V gene sequence: CDR1 SQVTM, CDR2 ANQGSEA. CDR3 DNA: TGCAGCGTGAGGGGGCAGGTCGATGAGCAGTTCTTC. This codes for CSVRGQVDEQFF.

This rearrangement joins TRBV7-9 to TRBJ1-2, with D maybe TRBD1 (5 bases). This CDR3 is 14 amino acids long. The V and J ends lost 5 bases and 5 bases respectively, with 15 bases between them. Germline assignment: CDR1 SEHNR and CDR2 FQNEAQ (reference sequence). The CDR3 loop is CASSPQGFGYGYTF. DNA for the CDR3: TGTGCCAGCAGCCCTCAGGGTTTCGGGTATGGCTACACCTTC. The complete variable domain, with remaining parts taken from reference TRBV7-9 and TRBJ1-2, reads DTGVSQNPRHKITKRGQNVTFRCDPISEHNRLYWYRQTLGQGPEFLTYFQNEAQLEKSRLLSDRFSAERPKGSFSTLEIQRTEQGDSAMYLCASSPQGFGYGYTFGSGTRLTVV.